This T cell receptor beta chain is from a study of cytomegalovirus exposure and HLA in healthy donors. Findings and limits, study-wide: Previous analysis showed most TCR beta V segments were productive about 87% or about 30% of the time. A link between a missense DCLRE1C variant and TCR beta V- and J-gene trimming emerged from a later analysis.

As to this clone: Antigen specificity is unknown.

Trimming took 0 bases from V and 9 from J; bases not matched to a gene: 11. The germline V gene has CDR1 MGHRA and CDR2 YSYEKL. The CDR3 runs to 16 residues. With 60 Vbeta and 13 Jbeta primers, the PCR was carried out. Generated by immunoSEQ multiplex PCR, the TCRdb table keeps only in-frame clones and is missing some. The data contain approximately 140,000 clones, roughly four fifths of them singletons. This chain links TRBV4-1 with TRBJ2-7; 10 nucleotides agree with TRBD1. The sequence came from a man younger than 35 in good health and CMV-seropositive. Material: PBMCs. CDR3 sequence reads: CASSQEPGTGAAGQYF. DNA of the CDR3: TGCGCCAGCAGCCAAGAGCCCGGGACAGGGGCCGCGGGGCAGTACTTC.